Below are 32 T cell receptor beta chains sequenced from a single sample in a study of shared clonotypes between healthy human individuals. The table came from immunoSEQ multiplex PCR; TCRdb's copy has only in-frame clones and leaves some out. The sample records 600,000 or so clones, roughly 95% being singletons. As defined, naive CD8 cells were CD45RO-negative and positively selected for CCR7, with terminally differentiated effector memory CD45RA+ cells excluded. The sequencing input was naive CD8+ T cells sorted from blood. The receptors come from a woman in her twenties or thirties in good health.

The chain is built from TRBV7-3 and TRBJ1-3, with D perhaps TRBD1 (5 bases). The germline V gene has CDR1 SGHTA and CDR2 FQGTGA. Trimming left V 5 bases short and J 0 bases short, with 11 bases between. This CDR3 is built from 15 residues. The CDR3 DNA sequence: TGTGCCAGCAGCGTGGGACTGAGCTCTGGAAACACCATATATTTT. As protein: CASSVGLSSGNTIYF.

The gene calls are TRBV27 and TRBJ2-6, with 8 bases fitting TRBD1. The V and J ends lost 8 bases and 0 bases, in that order; junction bases with no gene match: 15. Germline CDR1 is MNHEY and CDR2 is SMNVEV (reference sequence). This CDR3 region has 19 residues. CDR3: CASSRTGRTYVSGANVLTF. For the CDR3, the DNA is TGTGCCAGCTCCCGGACAGGGCGAACCTACGTCTCTGGGGCCAACGTCCTGACTTTC.

This chain links TRBV5-6 with TRBJ2-7, with 11 bases that match TRBD2. This CDR3 has 15 amino acids. CDR1 SGHDT and CDR2 YYEEEE come from the germline V gene. With V trimmed by 4 bases and J by 3 bases, 6 bases remained unmatched. The CDR3 DNA reads TGTGCCAGCAGCCAAGGGACTAGCGGATACTACGAGCAGTACTTC. This gives the protein CASSQGTSGYYEQYF.

The chain couples TRBV4-1 to TRBJ2-1; 9 bases are shared with TRBD2. CDR3 size: 19 residues. Trimming cost V 1 base and J 3 bases; bases outside gene matches: 13. Looked up from germline, CDR1 is MGHRA and CDR2 is YSYEKL. This chain's CDR3 is CASSQVWASGKLYYNEQFF. The CDR3 nucleotides read TGCGCCAGCAGCCAAGTCTGGGCTAGCGGGAAGTTGTACTACAATGAGCAGTTCTTC.

The V and J genes are TRBV2 and TRBJ2-3; TRBD2 matches 7 bases. The CDR3 extends over 14 amino acids. The J segment lost 2 bases and the V segment lost 7 bases, leaving 6 bases of the junction unmatched. The germline V gene has CDR1 SNHLY and CDR2 FYNNEI. The CDR3 coding sequence is TGTGCCAGCACGTATCGGGGGGACACAGATACGCAGTATTTT. Translating gives CASTYRGDTDTQYF.

The rearrangement links TRBV5-6 to TRBJ1-1, with D possibly being TRBD1 (6 bases). Per the germline V gene, CDR1 is SGHDT and CDR2 is YYEEEE. The CDR3 length is 15 residues. Trimming left V 1 base short and J 4 bases short, with 14 bases between. CDR3 in DNA: TGTGCCAGCAGCTTGCTCAGGGGCTATGGCACTGAAGCTTTCTTT. Translating it yields CASSLLRGYGTEAFF.

J is TRBJ1-2 and V is TRBV7-9, with TRBD1 as a possible D gene (5 bases). The CDR3 has 14 amino acids. Trimming pared 7 bases from V and 4 bases from J, leaving 16 bases between. The germline V gene has CDR1 SEHNR and CDR2 FQNEAQ (reference sequence). The CDR3 nucleotides are TGTGCCAGCACCCCCGGTGGGGCCTTCTATGGCTACACCTTC. Its protein product is CASTPGGAFYGYTF. Variable domain in full (rest from reference TRBV7-9 and TRBJ1-2): DTGVSQNPRHKITKRGQNVTFRCDPISEHNRLYWYRQTLGQGPEFLTYFQNEAQLEKSRLLSDRFSAERPKGSFSTLEIQRTEQGDSAMYLCASTPGGAFYGYTFGSGTRLTVV.

This sequence joins TRBV28 and TRBJ1-1, with D unresolved. This CDR3 is built from 11 residues. Germline V lookup: CDR1 MDHEN, CDR2 SYDVKM. Trimming pared 1 base from V and 7 bases from J, leaving 4 bases between. The CDR3 nucleotides are TGTGCCAGCAGTTTATTCGGTGAAGCTTTCTTT. It yields the protein CASSLFGEAFF.

V and J are TRBV7-9 and TRBJ1-1; possible D gene TRBD1, 6 bases. Looked up from germline, CDR1 is SEHNR and CDR2 is FQNEAQ (reference sequence). V was trimmed by 4 bases and J by 5 bases, leaving 11 bases between them. The CDR3 totals 13 residues. The CDR3 loop is CASSSGGQTEAFF. In DNA form, the CDR3 reads TGTGCCAGCAGCTCCGGGGGGCAGACTGAAGCTTTCTTT.

V is TRBV27 and J is TRBJ1-1; D not resolved. This CDR3 is built from 15 residues. Germline V gene data show CDR1 as MNHEY and CDR2 as SMNVEV (reference sequence). V lost 5 bases and J lost 1, with 14 bases in between. CDR3 DNA sequence: TGTGCCAGCAGTAAACTTGGGGAAGAGAACACTGAAGCTTTCTTT. Translation: CASSKLGEENTEAFF.

The chain has TRBV27 and TRBJ1-2; maybe TRBD1 (5 bases). Trimming took 6 bases from V and 3 from J, leaving 17 bases between them. Germline values: CDR1 MNHEY, CDR2 SMNVEV (reference sequence). The CDR3 length is 15 residues. CDR3 region: CASRGLLERDYGYTF. CDR3 sequence (DNA): TGTGCCAGCAGGGGGCTACTCGAAAGGGACTATGGCTACACCTTC.

The V gene is TRBV18, the J gene TRBJ1-5; 7 bases agree with TRBD1. V gave up 3 bases and J gave up 5 bases; unmatched junction bases: 10. The CDR3 is made up of 16 amino acids. Germline CDR1 KGHSH, CDR2 LQKENI. The CDR3 DNA reads TGTGCCAGCTCACCCGGACAGGATCTAAGAGATCAGCCCCAGCATTTT. Translation gives CASSPGQDLRDQPQHF.

This chain connects TRBV30 to TRBJ2-7; the D is unclear. The CDR3 totals 14 residues. Trimming left V 2 bases short and J 2 bases short, with 13 bases between. Germline-derived CDR1 and CDR2 are GTSNPN and SVGIG (reference sequence). The CDR3 sequence is CAWSLSPLTYEQYF. CDR3 nucleotides: TGTGCCTGGAGTCTTAGTCCCTTAACCTACGAGCAGTACTTC. The variable domain in full, completed from reference TRBV30 and TRBJ2-7, reads SQTIHQWPATLVQPVGSPLSLECTVEGTSNPNLYWYRQAAGRGLQLLFYSVGIGQISSEVPQNLSASRPQDRQFILSSKKLLLSDSGFYLCAWSLSPLTYEQYFGPGTRLTVT.

The rearrangement links TRBV28 to TRBJ2-7; the D gene is possibly TRBD2 (6 bases). With 5 bases removed from V and 0 bases from J, the gap between germline ends came to 23 bases. Germline V gives CDR1 MDHEN, CDR2 SYDVKM. CDR3 length: 18 residues. The CDR3 spells CASSTPEGTRDFSYEQYF. The CDR3 nucleotides read TGTGCCAGCAGTACGCCGGAGGGGACCCGGGACTTCTCCTACGAGCAGTACTTC.

The V and J genes are TRBV6-6 and TRBJ2-5; D might be TRBD1 or TRBD2, each matching 5 bases. The J call may be wrong; the DNA end is better matched by TRBJ2-7. The CDR3 runs to 13 residues. Germline assignment: CDR1 MNHNY and CDR2 SVGAGI (reference sequence). CDR3 sequence reads: CASSGGTSDEQYF. As DNA, the CDR3 is TGTGCCAGCAGCGGTGGGACCTCGGACGAGCAGTACTTC.

V and J are TRBV6-5 and TRBJ1-2; D not resolved. CDR1 and CDR2 from the germline V gene are MNHEY and SVGAGI. The CDR3 is made up of 14 amino acids. V was pared by 6 bases and J by 5 bases, with 16 bases between. CDR3 DNA: TGTGCCAGCAGGGAATTGGGCGGATCATATGGCTACACCTTC. This translates into CASRELGGSYGYTF.

The CDR3 DNA follows: TGTGCCAGCAGTTTATCAATAACCCTCACAGATACGCAGTATTTT. This sequence encodes CASSLSITLTDTQYF. This rearrangement joins TRBV27 to TRBJ2-3; unclear D gene. CDR3 size: 15 residues. Trimming removed 0 bases at V and 2 bases at J, with 9 bases between. Germline values: CDR1 MNHEY, CDR2 SMNVEV (reference sequence).

The CDR3 loop is CASSPPRADTQYF. CDR3 coding DNA: TGTGCCAGCAGCCCTCCCAGGGCAGATACGCAGTATTTT. The V call is TRBV7-9, the J call TRBJ2-3; possible D gene TRBD1, 5 bases. Trimming pared 5 bases from V and 4 bases from J, leaving 10 bases between. CDR1 and CDR2 from the germline V gene are SEHNR and FQNEAQ (reference sequence). This CDR3 has 13 residues.

The J gene is TRBJ2-7, the V gene TRBV27, with TRBD2 identical over 8 bases. Germline-derived CDR1 and CDR2 are MNHEY and SMNVEV (reference sequence). After removal of 3 bases from V and 1 base from J, the junction contained 8 bases not matched to a gene. The CDR3 covers 16 residues. In DNA form, the CDR3 reads TGTGCCAGCAGTTTTTCTAGCGGGCCCGTATCCTACGAGCAGTACTTC. Translated, it gives CASSFSSGPVSYEQYF.

The gene calls are TRBV7-9 and TRBJ1-1; D gene uncertain. V was pared by 4 bases and J by 1 base, with 10 bases between. This CDR3 has 14 amino acids. Germline V lookup: CDR1 SEHNR, CDR2 FQNEAQ (reference sequence). CDR3 sequence (DNA): TGTGCCAGCAGCTCAACAAGACCGAACACTGAAGCTTTCTTT. Protein product: CASSSTRPNTEAFF.

The chain combines TRBV4-1 with TRBJ2-7; D may be TRBD1 or TRBD2 (7 bases each). In germline, CDR1 is MGHRA, CDR2 YSYEKL. This CDR3 has 15 amino acids. The V and J ends lost 4 bases and 0 bases respectively, with 13 bases between them. The CDR3 sequence: CASSLGRGHSYEQYF. The DNA for the CDR3 is TGCGCCAGCAGCCTGGGGAGGGGGCACTCCTACGAGCAGTACTTC.

CDR3 nucleotide sequence: TGTGCCAGCAGTGAGGGACTAGCGGGACCCAATGAGCAGTTCTTC. It specifies CASSEGLAGPNEQFF. V and J are TRBV2 and TRBJ2-1; 13 nucleotides agree with TRBD2. J lost 6 bases, V lost 3 bases, and 2 bases had no gene match. The CDR3 length is 15 residues. Germline V CDR1 and CDR2: SNHLY, FYNNEI.

A remark on this clone: Compared with germline, one end of the junction differs, possibly owing to a read error. The sample has other DNA sequences that encode this CDR3 too. J is TRBJ2-7 and V is TRBV27; TRBD1 is a possible D gene (6 bases). The CDR3 has 12 residues. CDR1 is MNHEY, CDR2 SMNVEV, per germline (reference sequence). CDR3 amino acids: CASSLSGAEQYF. The CDR3 bases are TGTGCCAGCAGTCTATCAGGGGCCGAGCAGTACTTC.

The chain recombines TRBV5-6 with TRBJ2-7, with TRBD2 identical over 9 bases. V trimming: 0 bases; J trimming: 3 bases; junction bases outside the gene matches: 1. This CDR3 region has 14 residues. CDR1 and CDR2 (germline): SGHDT, YYEEEE. This CDR3 reads CASSLGGGVYEQYF. CDR3 DNA: TGTGCCAGCAGCTTGGGCGGGGGGGTCTACGAGCAGTACTTC.

The chain employs TRBV27 and TRBJ2-2, with unresolved D. V shed 3 bases and J shed 2 bases, with 10 bases lying between them. The CDR3 spans 15 residues. Germline CDR1 is MNHEY and CDR2 is SMNVEV (reference sequence). CDR3: CASSFQVVNTGELFF. CDR3 in DNA: TGTGCCAGCAGTTTTCAGGTTGTTAACACCGGGGAGCTGTTTTTT.

This clone was picked up a small number of times. The gene calls are TRBV7-9 and TRBJ1-4; D is undetermined. Germline CDR1 and CDR2: SEHNR and FQNEAQ (reference sequence). V lost 7 bases and J lost 6, with 12 bases in between. This CDR3 region has 13 residues. The CDR3 loop reads CASNFGEHEKLFF. The CDR3 DNA reads as TGTGCCAGCAACTTCGGGGAGCATGAAAAACTGTTTTTT.

The V call is TRBV5-6, the J call TRBJ2-1; D ambiguous. Trimming took off 2 bases at V and 0 bases at J, with 9 bases between the two ends. The V gene's germline CDR1 is SGHDT and CDR2 YYEEEE. The CDR3 length is 15 residues. The CDR3, as DNA: TGTGCCAGCAGCTTCGCGTATCTCTCCTACAATGAGCAGTTCTTC. Its protein product is CASSFAYLSYNEQFF.

The chain joins TRBV11-2 to TRBJ2-1; the D gene could be TRBD1 or TRBD2 (5 bases each). CDR1 is SGHAT, CDR2 FQNNGV, per germline. V shed 4 bases and J shed 3 bases, with 19 bases lying between them. The length of the CDR3 is 17 residues. The DNA for the CDR3 is TGTGCCAGCAGCTCCCCCCACAGGAGGACGGGCTACAATGAGCAGTTCTTC. It codes for CASSSPHRRTGYNEQFF.

The chain carries TRBV27 and TRBJ1-1; 10 bases agree with TRBD1. Germline V gene data show CDR1 as MNHEY and CDR2 as SMNVEV (reference sequence). V shed 5 bases, J shed 4 bases, and the junction held 7 bases outside the gene matches. The CDR3 extends over 15 amino acids. CDR3 in amino acids: CASSPRQGAGTEAFF. The CDR3 DNA sequence: TGTGCCAGCAGTCCCAGACAGGGGGCAGGCACTGAAGCTTTCTTT.

The chain combines TRBV19 with TRBJ2-3; 12 nucleotides agree with TRBD2. Trimming cost V 5 bases and J 2 bases; bases outside gene matches: 5. The germline V gene has CDR1 LNHDA and CDR2 SQIVND (reference sequence). CDR3 length: 16 residues. The CDR3 here is CASSPRTSGTTDTQYF. In nucleotides, the CDR3 is TGTGCCAGTAGTCCAAGGACTAGCGGGACCACAGATACGCAGTATTTT.

The chain combines TRBV30 with TRBJ1-1; D remains unclear. The V gene lost 3 bases and the J gene lost 6 bases, with 11 bases spanning the gap. CDR1 and CDR2 from the germline V gene are GTSNPN and SVGIG (reference sequence). This CDR3 has 12 amino acids. For the CDR3, the DNA is TGTGCCTGGAGCTTGGGTAGAGCTGAAGCTTTCTTT. It encodes CAWSLGRAEAFF.

Of note for this clone: An end of the junction differs from the germline gene, which may be a read error. The chain uses TRBV4-1 and TRBJ1-1, with a tentative D call TRBD1 (5 bases). The CDR3 loop spans 14 amino acids. The germline CDR1 and CDR2 sequences are MGHRA and YSYEKL. CDR3 loop: CASSHSEGVASGRF. CDR3 DNA: TGCGCCAGCAGCCACTCCGAGGGTGTGGCCTCGGGGCGTTTT.